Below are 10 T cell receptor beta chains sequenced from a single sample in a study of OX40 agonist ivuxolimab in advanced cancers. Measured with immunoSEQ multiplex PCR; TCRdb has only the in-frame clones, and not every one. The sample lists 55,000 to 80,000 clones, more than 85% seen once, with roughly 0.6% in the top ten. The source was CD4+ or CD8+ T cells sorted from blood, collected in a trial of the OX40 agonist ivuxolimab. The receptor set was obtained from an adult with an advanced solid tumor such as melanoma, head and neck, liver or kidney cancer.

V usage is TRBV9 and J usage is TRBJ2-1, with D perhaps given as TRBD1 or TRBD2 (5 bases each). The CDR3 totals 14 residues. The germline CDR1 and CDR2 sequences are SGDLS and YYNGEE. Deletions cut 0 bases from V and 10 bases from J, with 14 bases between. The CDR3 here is CASSVGGTLAEQFF. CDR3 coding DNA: TGTGCCAGCAGCGTAGGAGGGACCTTGGCGGAGCAGTTCTTC.

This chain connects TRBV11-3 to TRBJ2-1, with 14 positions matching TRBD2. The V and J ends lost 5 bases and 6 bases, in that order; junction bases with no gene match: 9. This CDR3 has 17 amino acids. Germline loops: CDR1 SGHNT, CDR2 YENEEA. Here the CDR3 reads CASSREVGLAGGNEQFF. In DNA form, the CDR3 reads TGTGCCAGCAGCCGAGAGGTCGGACTAGCGGGAGGCAATGAGCAGTTCTTC.

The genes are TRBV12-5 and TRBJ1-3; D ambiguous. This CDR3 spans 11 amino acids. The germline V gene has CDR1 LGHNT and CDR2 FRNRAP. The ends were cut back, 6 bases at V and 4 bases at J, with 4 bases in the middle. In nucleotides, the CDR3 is TGTGCTAGTGGACTGGGAAACACCATATATTTT. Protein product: CASGLGNTIYF.

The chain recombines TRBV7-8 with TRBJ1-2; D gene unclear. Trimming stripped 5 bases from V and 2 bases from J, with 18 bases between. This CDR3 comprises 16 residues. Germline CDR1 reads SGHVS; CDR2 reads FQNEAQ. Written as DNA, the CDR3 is TGTGCCAGCAGCCCCTGGGGTCTTAACCCGAACTATGGCTACACCTTC. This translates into CASSPWGLNPNYGYTF.

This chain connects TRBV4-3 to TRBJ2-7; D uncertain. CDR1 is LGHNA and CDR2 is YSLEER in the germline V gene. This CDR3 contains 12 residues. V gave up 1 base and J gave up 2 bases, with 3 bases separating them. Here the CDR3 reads CASSQGTYEQYF. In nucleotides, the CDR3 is TGCGCCAGCAGCCAAGGCACCTACGAGCAGTACTTC.

CDR3 bases: TGTGCCAGCAGCTTAGGGTGGACTAGTAATAATGAGCAGTTCTTC. Protein sequence: CASSLGWTSNNEQFF. V is TRBV11-3 and J is TRBJ2-1; 7 bases are shared with TRBD2. The V gene's germline CDR1 is SGHNT and CDR2 YENEEA. The trim removed 1 base at V and 7 bases at J, leaving 7 bases unmatched. The CDR3 extends over 15 amino acids.

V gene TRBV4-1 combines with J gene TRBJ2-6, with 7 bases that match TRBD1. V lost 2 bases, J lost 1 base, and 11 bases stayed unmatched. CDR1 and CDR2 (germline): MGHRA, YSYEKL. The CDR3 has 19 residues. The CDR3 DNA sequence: TGCGCCAGCAGCCAAATCGCCGGGACAGCTAGTTCTGGGGCCAACGTCCTGACTTTC. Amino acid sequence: CASSQIAGTASSGANVLTF.

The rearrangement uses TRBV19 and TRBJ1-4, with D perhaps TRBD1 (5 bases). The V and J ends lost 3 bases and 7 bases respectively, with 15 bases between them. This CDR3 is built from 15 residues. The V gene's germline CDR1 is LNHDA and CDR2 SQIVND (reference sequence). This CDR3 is CASSILGTDREKLFF. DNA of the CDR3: TGTGCCAGTAGTATTCTAGGGACTGACCGTGAAAAACTGTTTTTT. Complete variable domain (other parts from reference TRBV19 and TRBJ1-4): DGGITQSPKYLFRKEGQNVTLSCEQNLNHDAMYWYRQDPGQGLRLIYYSQIVNDFQKGDIAEGYSVSREKKESFPLTVTSAQKNPTAFYLCASSILGTDREKLFFGSGTQLSVL.

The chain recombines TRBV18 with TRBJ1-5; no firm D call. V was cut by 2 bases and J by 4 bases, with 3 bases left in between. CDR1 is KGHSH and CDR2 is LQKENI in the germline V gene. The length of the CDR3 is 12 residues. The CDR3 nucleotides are TGTGCCAGCTCACCAGGAAATCAGCCCCAGCATTTT. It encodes CASSPGNQPQHF.

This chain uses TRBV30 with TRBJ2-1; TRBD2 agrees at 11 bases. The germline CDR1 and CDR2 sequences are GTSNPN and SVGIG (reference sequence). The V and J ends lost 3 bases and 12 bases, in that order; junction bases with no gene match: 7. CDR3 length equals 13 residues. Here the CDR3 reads CAWRQLAGVVQFF. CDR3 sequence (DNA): TGTGCCTGGAGGCAACTAGCGGGAGTAGTGCAGTTCTTC.